The subject of this entry is one T cell receptor (beta chain). Sequencing used immunoSEQ multiplex PCR; TCRdb keeps in-frame clones, though not all of them. Among about 24,000 clones listed, 84% were seen once. These data originate in a study of T cells in localized non-small cell lung cancer. CDR3 length: 13 amino acids. With 4 bases removed from V and 1 base from J, the gap between germline ends came to 8 bases. Germline V gene sequence: CDR1 KGHSH, CDR2 LQKENI. The chain employs TRBV18 and TRBJ2-7; a possible D gene is TRBD2 (6 bases). The sample was PBMCs, taken before any cancer treatment. The TCR sequence derives from a man between 40 and 75 years old with stage II lung adenocarcinoma. Here the CDR3 reads CASSREVSYEQYF. CDR3 in DNA: TGTGCCAGCTCACGGGAGGTGTCCTACGAGCAGTACTTC.